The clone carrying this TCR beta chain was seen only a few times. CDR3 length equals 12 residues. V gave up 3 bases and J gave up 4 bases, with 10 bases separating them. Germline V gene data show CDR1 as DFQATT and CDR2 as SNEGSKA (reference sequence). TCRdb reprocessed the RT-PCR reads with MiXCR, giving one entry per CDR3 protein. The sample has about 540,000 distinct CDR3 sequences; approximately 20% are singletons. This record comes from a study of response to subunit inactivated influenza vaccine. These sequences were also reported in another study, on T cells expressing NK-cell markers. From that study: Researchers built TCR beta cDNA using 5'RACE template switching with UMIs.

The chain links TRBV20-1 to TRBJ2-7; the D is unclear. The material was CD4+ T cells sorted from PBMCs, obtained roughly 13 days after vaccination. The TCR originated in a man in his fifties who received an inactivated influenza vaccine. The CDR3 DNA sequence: TGCAGTGCTAGCACGGCATCTTACGAGCAGTACTTC. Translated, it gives CSASTASYEQYF.